These T cell receptor beta chains were read from a single sample in a study of regulatory T cells in long-lasting Graves disease. TCRdb ran MiXCR on the multiplex PCR reads and lists one entry per CDR3 protein. Of more than 300,000 distinct CDR3 sequences detected, about 16% appear once; the ten largest clones hold approximately 21%. The sample here was peripheral blood mononuclear cells (PBMCs), taken at new diagnosis, from a patient treated with antithyroid drugs. These receptors came from a female donor with Graves disease. Both conserved end residues are part of each CDR3. A D gene is named only where the DNA matches it firmly. A clone size is listed for some rows: how often the clone was seen (once, few, many), or a class if it is expanded.

TGTGCCAGCAGCTTACATCGGGACAAATACGAGCAGTACTTC | CASSLHRDKYEQYF | few | TRBJ2-7 | TRBV7-9 | NA
TGTGCCAGCAGCCGACAGACCACAGATACGCAGTATTTT | CASSRQTTDTQYF | many | TRBJ2-3 | TRBV12-3/TRBV12-4 | NA
TGTGCCAGCAGTTGGGCCTACGAGCAGTACTTC | CASSWAYEQYF | many | TRBJ2-7 | TRBV28 | NA
TGTGCCACCAGCAGAGATCGGCAGGGGTCCTACGAGCAGTACTTC | CATSRDRQGSYEQYF | many | TRBJ2-7 | TRBV15 | NA
TGTGCCAGCAGGTACATAGCGGGAGAGGACACCGGGGAGCTGTTTTTT | CASRYIAGEDTGELFF | many | TRBJ2-2 | TRBV2 | TRBD2
TGTGCCAGCAGTTACTGGATAGCGGCTGCCGCCTACGAGCAGTACTTC | CASSYWIAAAAYEQYF | few | TRBJ2-7 | TRBV6-5 | NA
TGTGCTAGTGGTTTGGTACTAGGGACAGGGGGCTTTTATAACTATGGCTACACCTTC | CASGLVLGTGGFYNYGYTF | few | TRBJ1-2 | TRBV12-5 | TRBD1
TGTGCCACCAGCAGAGAGAGGACCCTCGTCCCCTACGAGCAGTACTTC | CATSRERTLVPYEQYF | few | TRBJ2-7 | TRBV15 | NA
TGTGCCAGCAGTGATCCATTGGGTGAAGCTTTCTTT | CASSDPLGEAFF | many | TRBJ1-1 | TRBV6-1 | NA
TGCGCCAGCAGCCAAGATGGGCCCCGGGGCACCGGGGAGCTGTTTTTT | CASSQDGPRGTGELFF | NA | TRBJ2-2 | TRBV4-1 | NA
TGTGCCAGCAGTGCCCCGGAGATCACACACTATGGCTACACCTTC | CASSAPEITHYGYTF | few | TRBJ1-2 | TRBV6-1 | NA
TGTGCCAGCAGCTTAGAAGAGCGCACGAACACCGGGGAGCTGTTTTTT | CASSLEERTNTGELFF | NA | TRBJ2-2 | TRBV7-3 | NA
TGCGCCAGCAGCTTGTTACGACGGGAGGCCCTCAACAATGAGCAGTTCTTC | CASSLLRREALNNEQFF | few | TRBJ2-1 | TRBV5-1 | TRBD2
TGTGCCAGTAGTAGGGCACAACAAGAGACCCAGTACTTC | CASSRAQQETQYF | few | TRBJ2-5 | TRBV19 | NA
TGCGCCAGCAGCCAAGACGAGGGGCTAGCGGGAGGGCCTGGGCAGTTCTTC | CASSQDEGLAGGPGQFF | many | TRBJ2-1 | TRBV4-3 | TRBD2
TGTGCCAGCAGCTTAGATCACGTAGCGGGAGGTCCCCCCCCTCTTTACAATGAGCAGTTCTTC | CASSLDHVAGGPPPLYNEQFF | NA | TRBJ2-1 | TRBV7-2 | TRBD2
TGTGCCAGCAGCTTAAGCATCGCAGATACGCAGTATTTT | CASSLSIADTQYF | NA | TRBJ2-3 | TRBV7-9 | NA
TGTGCCAGCAGCTTAGCGAAGGGACAGCGTACATACTATGGCTACACCTTC | CASSLAKGQRTYYGYTF | few | TRBJ1-2 | TRBV7-8 | TRBD1
TGTGCCATCAGTGTAAGTGGTGGGGGCGGCAATCAGCCCCAGCATTTT | CAISVSGGGGNQPQHF | many | TRBJ1-5 | TRBV10-3 | NA
TGTGCCAGCAGTGACCGGACCCAGAGTGGAGATACGCAGTATTTT | CASSDRTQSGDTQYF | many | TRBJ2-3 | TRBV2 | NA
TGTGCCAGTAGTATTTTATGGGGGGAGTTTACGCCTAAAAACATTCAGTACTTC | CASSILWGEFTPKNIQYF | NA | TRBJ2-4 | TRBV19 | NA
TGTGCCAGTAGTAACCTCCCACAGGGTGGCAATTCACCCCTCCACTTT | CASSNLPQGGNSPLHF | many | TRBJ1-6 | TRBV19 | NA
TGTGCCAGCAGTAAAGGGACCGTAGCTAACTATGGCTACACCTTC | CASSKGTVANYGYTF | many | TRBJ1-2 | TRBV27 | NA
TGCAGTGCTAGAGAACCGGACAGCTATGGCTACACCTTC | CSAREPDSYGYTF | many | TRBJ1-2 | TRBV20-1 | NA
TGTGCCAGCAGCTTAGCGGCGAACACCGGGGAGCTGTTTTTT | CASSLAANTGELFF | many | TRBJ2-2 | TRBV5-8 | NA
TGTGCCAGCAGTTTAGGCGGGAGATATGGGCGTGAGCAGTTCTTC | CASSLGGRYGREQFF | many | TRBJ2-1 | TRBV12-3/TRBV12-4 | TRBD2
TGTGCCACCAGTGATTTAGGGACTAGCGGGAGATTAGATGAGCAGTTCTTC | CATSDLGTSGRLDEQFF | few | TRBJ2-1 | TRBV24-1 | TRBD2
TGCAGTGCTAGACCAACGAGAGGGGACACTGAAGCTTTCTTT | CSARPTRGDTEAFF | NA | TRBJ1-1 | TRBV20-1 | NA
TGTGCCAGCTCAGCCGGGACAGGGGGTTACGAGCAGTACTTC | CASSAGTGGYEQYF | few | TRBJ2-7 | TRBV18 | TRBD1
TGCAGCTCGGATAACAGCCATCAGCCCCAGCATTTT | CSSDNSHQPQHF | NA | TRBJ1-5 | TRBV20-1 | NA
TGTGCCAGCAGCTTACTGGGCAGGGGGCAGTTCTACAATGAGCAGTTCTTC | CASSLLGRGQFYNEQFF | NA | TRBJ2-1 | TRBV11-1 | TRBD1
TGTGCCAGCTCACCTTCGGGCGGCCCCTACGAGCAGTACTTC | CASSPSGGPYEQYF | few | TRBJ2-7 | TRBV18 | NA
TGTGCCAGCAGCTTAGTTGGGGGTTCACCCCTCCACTTT | CASSLVGGSPLHF | NA | TRBJ1-6 | TRBV11-2 | NA
TGTGCCAGCAGCGTTTCCACGGGAGCCCAAGAGACCCAGTACTTC | CASSVSTGAQETQYF | NA | TRBJ2-5 | TRBV9 | NA
TGTGCCAGCAGTTTATCGATCCCTGGTGGGCAGGGAGTTTCACCCCTCCACTTT | CASSLSIPGGQGVSPLHF | many | TRBJ1-6 | TRBV27 | NA
TGCAGTGTTACGGGACTAGCGGGAGGTGTGGGGGTAAATGAGCAGTTCTTC | CSVTGLAGGVGVNEQFF | many | TRBJ2-1 | TRBV20-1 | TRBD2
TGCAGCGTTGAACATCAGGGGGGGCCCCAGCATTTT | CSVEHQGGPQHF | NA | TRBJ1-5 | TRBV29-1 | TRBD1